The TCR beta chain described here comes from a study of T cell repertoires in cytomegalovirus infection. The wider study: In public TCR beta signatures, there were indications of both CMV infection and matching HLA type.

The study's findings and limits: Ex vivo, HLA-C-restricted CMV-specific TCR beta clonotypes prevailed over the rest of the response.

To note about this clonotype: Its cognate antigen is unknown. Being one base from a much bigger clone, this may be a read error. This CDR3 is missing its conserved last phenylalanine or tryptophan, likely due to a read error.

V dropped 3 bases and J dropped 0 bases, with 6 bases sitting between them. This CDR3 has 14 residues. Germline V lookup: CDR1 WSHSY, CDR2 SAAADI. TCRdb analysed the reads with MiXCR anew, one entry per CDR3 protein. Among hundreds of thousands of distinct CDR3 sequences listed, less than 20% were seen once. The TCR sequence derives from a human donor in good health (CMV status not recorded). Some clones in this sample may be carry-over from other donors' samples. The V gene is TRBV10-2, the J gene TRBJ1-5; D is unresolved. Sequencing was carried out using PBMCs. CDR3 region: CASSEQTSNQPQHI. Written as DNA, the CDR3 is TGCGCCAGCAGTGAACAGACTAGCAATCAGCCCCAGCATATT.